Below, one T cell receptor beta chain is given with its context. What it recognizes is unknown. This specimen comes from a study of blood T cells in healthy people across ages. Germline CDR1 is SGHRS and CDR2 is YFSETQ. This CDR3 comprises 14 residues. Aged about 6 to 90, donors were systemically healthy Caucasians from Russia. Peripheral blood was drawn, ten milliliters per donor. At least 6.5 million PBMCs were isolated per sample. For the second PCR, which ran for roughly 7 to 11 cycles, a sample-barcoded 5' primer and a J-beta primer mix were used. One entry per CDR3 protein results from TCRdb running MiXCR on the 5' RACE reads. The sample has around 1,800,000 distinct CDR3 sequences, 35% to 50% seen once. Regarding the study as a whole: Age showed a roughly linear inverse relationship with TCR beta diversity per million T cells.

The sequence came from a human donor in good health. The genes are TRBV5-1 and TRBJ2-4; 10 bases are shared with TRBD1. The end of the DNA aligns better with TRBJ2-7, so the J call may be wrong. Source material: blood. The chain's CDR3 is CASSKGQGRYEQYF. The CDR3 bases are TGCGCCAGCAGCAAGGGACAGGGGCGCTACGAGCAGTACTTC.